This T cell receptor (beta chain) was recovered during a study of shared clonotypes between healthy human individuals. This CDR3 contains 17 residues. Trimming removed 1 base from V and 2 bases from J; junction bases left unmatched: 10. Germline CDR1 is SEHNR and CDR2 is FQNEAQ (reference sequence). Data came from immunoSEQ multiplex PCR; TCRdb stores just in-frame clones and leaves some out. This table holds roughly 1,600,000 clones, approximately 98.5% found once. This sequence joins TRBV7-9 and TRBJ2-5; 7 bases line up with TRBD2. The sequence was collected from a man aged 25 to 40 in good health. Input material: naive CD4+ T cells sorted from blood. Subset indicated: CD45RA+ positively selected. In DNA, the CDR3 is TGTGCCAGCAGCTTAGGTGGGTGGGCTAGCGGACAAGAGACCCAGTACTTC. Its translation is CASSLGGWASGQETQYF.